The rows below give T cell receptor beta chains drawn from one sample of a study of human T cells and chemical hapten exposure. TCRdb independently ran MiXCR on the RACE reads; one entry per CDR3 protein. Of tens of thousands of distinct CDR3 sequences in the sample, over 10% were seen once. The specimen was whole blood, collected in connection with sensitization to the hapten diphenylcyclopropenone (DPC). These receptors were taken from a woman in her 30s with alopecia areata. Some clones in this sample may be carry-over from other donors' samples. Both conserved end residues are part of each CDR3. The D gene is left open where the match is weak. Clone size is stated in some rows and not others, as once, few, many or a class when expanded.

v_call	clone_size	d_call	j_call	cdr3_nt	cdr3_aa
TRBV12-3/TRBV12-4	NA	NA	TRBJ2-5	TGTGCCAGCAACAATTTGGGCGAGACCCAGTACTTC	CASNNLGETQYF
TRBV7-2	NA	TRBD2	TRBJ2-3	TGTGCCAGCAGCTTAGGATGGGCGGGGGAGACAGATACGCAGTATTTT	CASSLGWAGETDTQYF
TRBV28	many	NA	TRBJ1-1	TGTGCCAGCAGTCCCATTTGGGGCCACACTGAAGCTTTCTTT	CASSPIWGHTEAFF
TRBV7-3	many	TRBD2	TRBJ2-5	TGTGCCAGCAGCCGGGGGACTAGCGGGGGCCAAGAGACCCAGTACTTC	CASSRGTSGGQETQYF
TRBV29-1	few	TRBD1	TRBJ2-3	TGCAGCGGAAGAGCGGGACAGGGGATATGGGGTGCAGATACGCAGTATTTT	CSGRAGQGIWGADTQYF
TRBV28	NA	NA	TRBJ2-1	TGTGCGGTCCAGGCAGGTTCATACAATGAGCAGTTCTTC	CAVQAGSYNEQFF
TRBV28	NA	NA	TRBJ2-7	TGTGCCAGCAGTTTACGACTAGGTCTGGGATCCGAGCAGTACTTC	CASSLRLGLGSEQYF
TRBV20-1	NA	NA	TRBJ2-3	TGCAGTGCTAGAGGCTGGGCTACCAAAGCAGGAGATACGCAGTATTTT	CSARGWATKAGDTQYF
TRBV6-2/TRBV6-3	few	NA	TRBJ1-5	TGTGCCAGCAGTTTTCGGACCTATAGCAATCAGCCCCAGCATTTT	CASSFRTYSNQPQHF
TRBV6-4	NA	NA	TRBJ1-2	TGTGCCAGCAGTGAAGTAGGGTCCAATCCATCTTATGGCTACACCTTC	CASSEVGSNPSYGYTF
TRBV11-1	NA	NA	TRBJ2-1	TGTGCCAGCAGCTCGGACGGACACAATGAGCAGTTCTTC	CASSSDGHNEQFF
TRBV6-2/TRBV6-3	few	NA	TRBJ2-2	TGTGCCAGCAGTAGCCACACCGGGGAGCTGTTTTTT	CASSSHTGELFF
TRBV5-5	NA	TRBD1	TRBJ2-7	TGTGCCAGCAAACCCGGGACAGGGGATTACGAGCAGTACTTC	CASKPGTGDYEQYF
TRBV20-1	few	NA	TRBJ1-6	TGCAGTGCTAGAGATGGGGGGCGGGCCGGATCCTATAATTCACCCCTCCACTTT	CSARDGGRAGSYNSPLHF
TRBV4-3	many	TRBD2	TRBJ2-5	TGCGCCAGCAGCCAAGATTACGGGAGGCTCGAGACCCAGTACTTC	CASSQDYGRLETQYF
TRBV9	few	NA	TRBJ1-4	TGTGCCAGCAGCCCTCAGCCCTTTAATGAAAAACTGTTTTTT	CASSPQPFNEKLFF
TRBV4-3	many	TRBD2	TRBJ2-7	TGCGCCAGCAGCCCCCTCGGGGGGAGGGCGTCCTACGAGCAGTACTTC	CASSPLGGRASYEQYF
TRBV12-3/TRBV12-4	many	NA	TRBJ1-5	TGTGCCAGCAGTTTAAGGTTCGGCAGAGCAAAGAATCAGCCCCAGCATTTT	CASSLRFGRAKNQPQHF
TRBV7-5	few	NA	TRBJ2-1	NA	CISVPEAWDPWGEQFF
TRBV11-2	NA	NA	TRBJ2-7	TGTGCCAGCAGCCTTCCAGGAGACGGCGAGCAGTACTTC	CASSLPGDGEQYF
TRBV20-1	few	NA	TRBJ2-7	TGCAGTGCTAGGGACCTAGGAGGGAGAGGCTACGAGCAGTACTTC	CSARDLGGRGYEQYF
TRBV28	NA	NA	TRBJ2-5	TGTGCCAGCAGTCCGAGGGCCTGGCAAGAGACCCAGTACTTC	CASSPRAWQETQYF
TRBV27	NA	NA	TRBJ2-3	TGTGCCAGCAGTATCAGGGCGTATCGAGTTGGCGCTGATACGCAGTATTTT	CASSIRAYRVGADTQYF
TRBV12-3/TRBV12-4	many	NA	TRBJ1-5	TGTGCCAGCACCGACTATAGCAATCAGCCCCAGCATTTT	CASTDYSNQPQHF
TRBV29-1	medium-sized	NA	TRBJ2-5	TGCAGCGTCGCGGGACAGCAAGAGACCCAGTACTTC	CSVAGQQETQYF
TRBV7-2	NA	NA	TRBJ1-1	TGTGCCAGCAGCTTAGCTAACTACCCTGAAGCTTTCTTT	CASSLANYPEAFF
TRBV10-2	NA	NA	TRBJ2-1	TGCGCCAGCAGTCTACGCCTAGCAGGCGGTGAGCAGTTCTTC	CASSLRLAGGEQFF
TRBV14	NA	NA	TRBJ2-7	TGTGCCAGCAGCCATCCAGGGAGCTCCTACGAGCAGTACTTC	CASSHPGSSYEQYF
TRBV5-1	many	NA	TRBJ1-6	TGCGCCAGCAGCTTGGACAGTTCCGGAGGACCACCCCTCCACTTT	CASSLDSSGGPPLHF
TRBV27	many	NA	TRBJ2-3	TGTGCCAGCAGTGGCAGCCGCACAGATACGCAGTATTTT	CASSGSRTDTQYF
TRBV11-2	few	TRBD1	TRBJ1-2	TGTGCCAGCAGCACACGGACAGGGAACTATGGCTACACCTTC	CASSTRTGNYGYTF
TRBV7-8	few	NA	TRBJ2-2	TGTGCCAGCAGCCTTATAGTTGCCGGGGAGCTGTTTTTT	CASSLIVAGELFF
TRBV5-1	once	NA	TRBJ2-3	TGCGCCAGCAGCTTAAGTGGGACCAACACAGATACGCAGTATTTT	CASSLSGTNTDTQYF
TRBV7-8	NA	NA	TRBJ1-1	TGTGCCAGCAGCTTAGCAGGGACACCCCCTAGGACTGAAGCTTTCTTT	CASSLAGTPPRTEAFF
TRBV12-3/TRBV12-4	many	TRBD1	TRBJ1-5	TGTGCCAGCAGTCAGGGACAGGGACGGCAGCCCCAGCATTTT	CASSQGQGRQPQHF
TRBV5-4	few	NA	TRBJ2-3	TGTGCCAGCAGCGGGAGGCTAGCCGCAGATACGCAGTATTTT	CASSGRLAADTQYF
TRBV7-2	NA	NA	TRBJ2-7	TGTGCCAGCAGCCCAGCCCCGCGGGGATGGGGCGAGCTGTACTTC	CASSPAPRGWGELYF
TRBV4-2	few	TRBD2	TRBJ2-1	TGTGCCAGCAGCCCTCTCTCTCGCGGGAGTACGAATGAGCAGTTCTTC	CASSPLSRGSTNEQFF
TRBV10-1	many	NA	TRBJ2-7	TGCGCCAGCCCGGCAGCCTTTAATAAATCCTACGAGCAGTACTTC	CASPAAFNKSYEQYF
TRBV6-1	few	TRBD1	TRBJ2-3	TGTGCTAGCAGTGCGGACAGGGGACGACACGGTTATAGCACAGATACGCAGTATTTT	CASSADRGRHGYSTDTQYF
TRBV6-2/TRBV6-3	many	NA	TRBJ2-1	TGTGCCAGCAGTTACTTGGGCTTCAATGAGCAGTTCTTC	CASSYLGFNEQFF